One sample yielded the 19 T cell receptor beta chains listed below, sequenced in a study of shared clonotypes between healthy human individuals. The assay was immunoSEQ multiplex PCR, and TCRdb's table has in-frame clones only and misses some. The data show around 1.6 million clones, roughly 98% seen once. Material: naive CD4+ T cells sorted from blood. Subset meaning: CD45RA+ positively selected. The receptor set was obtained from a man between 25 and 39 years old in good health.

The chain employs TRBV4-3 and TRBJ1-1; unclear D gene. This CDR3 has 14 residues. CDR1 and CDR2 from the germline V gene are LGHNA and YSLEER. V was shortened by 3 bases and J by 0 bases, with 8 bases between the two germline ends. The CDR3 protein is CASSQGMMNTEAFF. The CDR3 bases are TGCGCCAGCAGCCAGGGGATGATGAACACTGAAGCTTTCTTT.

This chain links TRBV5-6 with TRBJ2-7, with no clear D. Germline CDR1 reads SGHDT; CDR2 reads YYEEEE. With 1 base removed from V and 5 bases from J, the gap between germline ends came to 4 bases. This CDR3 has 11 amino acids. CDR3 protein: CASSLLDEQYF. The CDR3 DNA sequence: TGTGCCAGCAGCTTGTTGGACGAGCAGTACTTC.

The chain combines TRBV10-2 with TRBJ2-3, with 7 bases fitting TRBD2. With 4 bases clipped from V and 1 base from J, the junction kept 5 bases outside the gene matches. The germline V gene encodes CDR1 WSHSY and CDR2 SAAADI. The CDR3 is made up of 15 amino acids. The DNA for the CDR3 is TGCGCCAGCAGTGCGGGAGGAACGCGCACAGATACGCAGTATTTT. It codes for CASSAGGTRTDTQYF.

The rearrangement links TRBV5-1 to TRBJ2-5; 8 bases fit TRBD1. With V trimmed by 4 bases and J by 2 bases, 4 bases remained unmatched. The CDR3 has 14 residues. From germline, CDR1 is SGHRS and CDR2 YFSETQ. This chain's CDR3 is CASSVGDRQETQYF. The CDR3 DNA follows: TGCGCCAGCAGCGTAGGGGACAGGCAAGAGACCCAGTACTTC.

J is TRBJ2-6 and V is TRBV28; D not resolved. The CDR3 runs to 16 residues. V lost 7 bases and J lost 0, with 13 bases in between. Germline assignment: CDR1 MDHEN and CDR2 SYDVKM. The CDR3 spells CASKKGSSSGANVLTF. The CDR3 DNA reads TGTGCCAGCAAAAAAGGCAGTAGCTCTGGGGCCAACGTCCTGACTTTC.

CDR3 coding DNA: TGTGCCAGCAGTTACCCCGGGGGGGCCTCTGGAAACACCATATATTTT. Protein: CASSYPGGASGNTIYF. The chain employs TRBV6-6 and TRBJ1-3, with D possibly being TRBD1 (6 bases). The ends were cut back, 2 bases at V and 0 bases at J, with 11 bases in the middle. The germline CDR1 and CDR2 sequences are MNHNY and SVGAGI (reference sequence). There are 16 residues in the CDR3.

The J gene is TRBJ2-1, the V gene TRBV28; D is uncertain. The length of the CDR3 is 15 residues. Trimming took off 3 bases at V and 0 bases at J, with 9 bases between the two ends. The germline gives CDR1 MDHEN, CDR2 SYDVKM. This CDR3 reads CASSFSRGSYNEQFF. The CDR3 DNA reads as TGTGCCAGCAGTTTCAGTAGAGGCTCCTACAATGAGCAGTTCTTC.

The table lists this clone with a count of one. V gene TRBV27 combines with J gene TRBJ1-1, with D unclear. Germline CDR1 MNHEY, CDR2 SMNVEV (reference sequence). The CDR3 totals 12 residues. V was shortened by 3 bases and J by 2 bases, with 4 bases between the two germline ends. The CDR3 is CASSFGNTEAFF. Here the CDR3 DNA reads TGTGCCAGCAGTTTCGGAAACACTGAAGCTTTCTTT.

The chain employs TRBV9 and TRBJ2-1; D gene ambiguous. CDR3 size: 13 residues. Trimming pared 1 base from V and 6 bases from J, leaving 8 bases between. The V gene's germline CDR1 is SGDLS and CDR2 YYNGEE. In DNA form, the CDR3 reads TGTGCCAGCAGCGTAAAGGCTTTCAATGAGCAGTTCTTC. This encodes CASSVKAFNEQFF. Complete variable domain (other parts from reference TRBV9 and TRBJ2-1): DSGVTQTPKHLITATGQRVTLRCSPRSGDLSVYWYQQSLDQGLQFLIQYYNGEERAKGNILERFSAQQFPDLHSELNLSSLELGDSALYFCASSVKAFNEQFFGPGTRLTVL.

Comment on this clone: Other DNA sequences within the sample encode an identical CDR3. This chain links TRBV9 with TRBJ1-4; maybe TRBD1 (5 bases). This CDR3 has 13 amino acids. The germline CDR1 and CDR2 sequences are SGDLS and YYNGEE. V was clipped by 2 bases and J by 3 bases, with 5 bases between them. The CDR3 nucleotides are TGTGCCAGCAGCGTGGGGGCTAATGAAAAACTGTTTTTT. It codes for CASSVGANEKLFF. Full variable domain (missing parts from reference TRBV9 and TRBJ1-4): DSGVTQTPKHLITATGQRVTLRCSPRSGDLSVYWYQQSLDQGLQFLIQYYNGEERAKGNILERFSAQQFPDLHSELNLSSLELGDSALYFCASSVGANEKLFFGSGTQLSVL.

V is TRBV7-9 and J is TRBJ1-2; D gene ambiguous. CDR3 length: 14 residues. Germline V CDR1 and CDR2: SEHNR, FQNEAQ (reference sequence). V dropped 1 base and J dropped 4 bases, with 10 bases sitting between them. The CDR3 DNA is TGTGCCAGCAGCTTAGGGGGAGGGAGCTATGGCTACACCTTC. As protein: CASSLGGGSYGYTF.

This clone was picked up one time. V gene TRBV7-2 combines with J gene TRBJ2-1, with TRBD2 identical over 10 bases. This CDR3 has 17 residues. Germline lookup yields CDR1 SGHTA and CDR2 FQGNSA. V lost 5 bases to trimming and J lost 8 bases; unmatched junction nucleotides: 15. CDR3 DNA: TGTGCCAGCAGCCCCCGAGCGGGAGGGCCTATGGTCGATGAGCAGTTCTTC. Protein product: CASSPRAGGPMVDEQFF.

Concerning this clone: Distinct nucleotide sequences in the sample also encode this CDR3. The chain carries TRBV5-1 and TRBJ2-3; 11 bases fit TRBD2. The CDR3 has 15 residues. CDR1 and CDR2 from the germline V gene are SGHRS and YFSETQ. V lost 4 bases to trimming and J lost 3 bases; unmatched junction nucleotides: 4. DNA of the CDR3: TGCGCCAGCAGCCTACTAGCGGGAGTTACAGATACGCAGTATTTT. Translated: CASSLLAGVTDTQYF. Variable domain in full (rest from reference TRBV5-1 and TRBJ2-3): KAGVTQTPRYLIKTRGQQVTLSCSPISGHRSVSWYQQTPGQGLQFLFEYFSETQRNKGNFPGRFSGRQFSNSRSEMNVSTLELGDSALYLCASSLLAGVTDTQYFGPGTRLTVL.

The CDR3 protein is CASRQSNQPQHF. CDR3 coding DNA: TGTGCCAGTAGACAGAGCAATCAGCCCCAGCATTTT. The genes are TRBV2 and TRBJ1-5, with D tentatively TRBD1 (5 bases). This CDR3 comprises 12 residues. V lost 9 bases, J lost 1 base, and 7 bases lay in between. Germline CDR1 SNHLY, CDR2 FYNNEI.

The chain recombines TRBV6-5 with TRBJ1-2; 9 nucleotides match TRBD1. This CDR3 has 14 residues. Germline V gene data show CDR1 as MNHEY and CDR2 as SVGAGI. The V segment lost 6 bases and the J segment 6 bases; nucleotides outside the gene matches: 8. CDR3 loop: CASRPTGGGHGYTF. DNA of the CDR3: TGTGCCAGCAGGCCTACAGGGGGCGGTCATGGCTACACCTTC.

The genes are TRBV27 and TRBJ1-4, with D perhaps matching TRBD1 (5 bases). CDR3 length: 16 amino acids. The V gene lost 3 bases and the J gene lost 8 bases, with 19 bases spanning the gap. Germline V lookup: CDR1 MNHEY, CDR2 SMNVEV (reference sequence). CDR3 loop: CASSLSQGRWKEKLFF. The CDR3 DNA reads TGTGCCAGCAGTTTGAGTCAGGGAAGGTGGAAAGAAAAACTGTTTTTT.

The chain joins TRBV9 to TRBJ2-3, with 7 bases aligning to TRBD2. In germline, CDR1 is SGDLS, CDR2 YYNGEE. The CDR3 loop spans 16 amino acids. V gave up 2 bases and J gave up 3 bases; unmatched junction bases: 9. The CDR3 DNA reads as TGTGCCAGCAGCGTCTTGGCGGGAGCTTTGACAGATACGCAGTATTTT. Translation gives CASSVLAGALTDTQYF.

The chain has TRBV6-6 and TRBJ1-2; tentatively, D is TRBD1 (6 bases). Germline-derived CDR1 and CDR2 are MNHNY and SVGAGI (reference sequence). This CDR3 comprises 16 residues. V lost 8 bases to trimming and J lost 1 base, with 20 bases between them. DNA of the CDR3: TGTGCCAGCGGCAGGACAGACCCTCCCAATAACTATGGCTACACCTTC. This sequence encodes CASGRTDPPNNYGYTF.

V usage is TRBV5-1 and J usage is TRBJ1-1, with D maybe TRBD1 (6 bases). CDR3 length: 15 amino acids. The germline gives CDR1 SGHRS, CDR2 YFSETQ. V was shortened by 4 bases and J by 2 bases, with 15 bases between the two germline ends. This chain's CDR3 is CASSLRQARNTEAFF. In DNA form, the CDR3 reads TGCGCCAGCAGCCTGCGACAGGCACGAAACACTGAAGCTTTCTTT.